The 16 T cell receptor beta chains below were found in one sample sequenced in a study of T cells in Graves' hyperthyroidism and ophthalmopathy. Authors of the study amplified TCR beta CDR3 regions from RNA transcripts. The TCR CDR3 was amplified in a first-round RT-PCR using the HTBI primer set. One entry per CDR3 protein results from TCRdb running MiXCR on the multiplex PCR reads. The sample contains around 490,000 distinct CDR3 sequences, around 20% of which appear only once. Sample: blood. The receptors come from a middle-aged man with Graves' ophthalmopathy.

This chain connects TRBV12-3 or TRBV12-4 to TRBJ2-5; 9 bases align to TRBD1. V shed 5 bases and J 3 bases; nucleotides not matched to a gene: 10. The length of the CDR3 is 16 residues. Here the CDR3 reads CASSLPPGQGKETQYF. The CDR3 region has the DNA TGTGCCAGCAGTCTCCCCCCGGGACAGGGAAAAGAGACCCAGTACTTC.

This clonotype was seen at least ten times. The chain employs TRBV20-1 and TRBJ1-1, with 7 positions matching TRBD1. The germline V gene has CDR1 DFQATT and CDR2 SNEGSKA (reference sequence). The trim removed 0 bases at V and 1 base at J, leaving 5 bases unmatched. CDR3 length: 15 residues. The CDR3 loop is CSAREAGGRNTEAFF. For the CDR3, the DNA is TGCAGTGCTAGAGAGGCAGGGGGACGGAACACTGAAGCTTTCTTT.

The chain carries TRBV6-2 or TRBV6-3 and TRBJ1-1; no reliable D call. The CDR3 has 14 amino acids. Germline V CDR1 and CDR2: MNHEY, SVGEGT. V was shortened by 0 bases and J by 4 bases, with 9 bases between the two germline ends. CDR3 bases: TGTGCCAGCAGTTACTCGACGAGAGGCACTGAAGCTTTCTTT. It translates to CASSYSTRGTEAFF.

This clonotype was recorded at least ten times. The V and J genes are TRBV6-1 and TRBJ2-7, with D unresolved. This CDR3 comprises 11 residues. The germline gives CDR1 MNHNS, CDR2 SASEGT. Deletions cut 7 bases from V and 1 base from J, with 5 bases between. CDR3 bases: TGTGCCAGCAAGAATTCCTACGAGCAGTACTTC. It encodes CASKNSYEQYF.

This clonotype was seen many times. V gene TRBV5-1 combines with J gene TRBJ2-1; 7 bases line up with TRBD1. Trimming took 4 bases from V and 9 from J; bases not matched to a gene: 4. This CDR3 is built from 12 residues. Germline-derived CDR1 and CDR2 are SGHRS and YFSETQ. The CDR3 sequence: CASSHDRVEQFF. The CDR3, as DNA: TGCGCCAGCAGCCATGACAGGGTTGAGCAGTTCTTC.

Many counts were recorded for this clonotype. The gene calls are TRBV28 and TRBJ1-4; no clear D gene. Germline lookup yields CDR1 MDHEN and CDR2 SYDVKM. This CDR3 spans 12 amino acids. V was pared by 5 bases and J by 4 bases, with 5 bases between. CDR3 in DNA: TGTGCCAGCAGTCCATTTAATGAAAAACTGTTTTTT. Translating gives CASSPFNEKLFF.

Only one count was recorded for this clonotype. A much larger clone sits a single nucleotide away, making a read error possible. This CDR3 reads CSARWGSGETQYF. In nucleotides, the CDR3 is TGCAGTGCTAGGTGGGGGTCGGGAGAGACCCAGTACTTC. V is TRBV20-1 and J is TRBJ2-5, with D perhaps matching TRBD1 or TRBD2 (5 bases each). Between the trimmed V and J ends, which lost 3 bases and 4 bases, there was a span of 12 bases. The germline V gene encodes CDR1 DFQATT and CDR2 SNEGSKA (reference sequence). The CDR3 is made up of 13 amino acids.

The chain joins TRBV6-1 to TRBJ2-1, with D maybe TRBD1 (5 bases). The CDR3 is made up of 16 amino acids. V was cut by 8 bases and J by 2 bases, with 19 bases left in between. Germline CDR1 MNHNS, CDR2 SASEGT. CDR3 region: CASRRAQGLTYNEQFF. In nucleotides, the CDR3 is TGTGCCAGCCGACGAGCCCAGGGTTTAACCTACAATGAGCAGTTCTTC.

This clonotype was observed at least ten times. The V gene is TRBV18, the J gene TRBJ1-1, with D tentatively TRBD1 (6 bases). Per germline, CDR1 KGHSH and CDR2 LQKENI. Deletions cut 2 bases from V and 5 bases from J, with 9 bases between. The CDR3 has 13 residues. The CDR3 coding sequence is TGTGCCAGCTCACCATCTACAGGGACTGAAGCTTTCTTT. Its translation is CASSPSTGTEAFF. Together with reference TRBV18 and TRBJ1-1, the CDR3 gives the full variable domain: NAGVMQNPRHLVRRRGQEARLRCSPMKGHSHVYWYRQLPEEGLKFMVYLQKENIIDESGMPKERFSAEFPKEGPSILRIQQVVRGDSAAYFCASSPSTGTEAFFGQGTRLTVV.

This clonotype was seen only a few times. V gene TRBV2 combines with J gene TRBJ2-7, with 9 bases fitting TRBD2. The germline V gene encodes CDR1 SNHLY and CDR2 FYNNEI. This CDR3 has 15 residues. Trimming at V came to 2 bases and at J to 7 bases, leaving 9 bases not matched to a gene. The CDR3 region has the DNA TGTGCCAGCAGTGAACTAGCGGGGAGGAAGGGGGAGCAGTACTTC. Its protein is CASSELAGRKGEQYF.

This clonotype appeared a few times. This chain uses TRBV6-1 with TRBJ1-4; possible D gene TRBD1, 6 bases. This CDR3 spans 15 amino acids. Germline assignment: CDR1 MNHNS and CDR2 SASEGT. V lost 5 bases and J 8 bases, leaving 18 bases between the germline ends. The CDR3 DNA sequence: TGTGCCAGCAGTCCTCCGGGACGAACAGGGGAAAAACTGTTTTTT. Translating gives CASSPPGRTGEKLFF.

The rearrangement uses TRBV10-3 and TRBJ2-3; D may correspond to TRBD1 or TRBD2 (9 bases each). V was clipped by 6 bases and J by 1 base, with 35 bases between them. Germline V gene sequence: CDR1 ENHRY, CDR2 SYGVKD. The CDR3 is made up of 22 amino acids. The CDR3: CAISPSGGQGVEAGGRTDTQYF. The CDR3 coding sequence is TGTGCCATCAGCCCCTCGGGGGGACAGGGAGTGGAAGCGGGGGGACGCACAGATACGCAGTATTTT.

This clonotype came up a few times. The CDR3, as DNA: TGTGCCAGCAGCCCGTTGATTTTTGGCTCTGGGGCCAACGTCCTGACTTTC. As protein: CASSPLIFGSGANVLTF. The chain has TRBV12-3 or TRBV12-4 and TRBJ2-6; D not certain. The CDR3 consists of 17 residues. V lost 6 bases and J 0 bases, leaving 15 bases between the germline ends.

The V gene is TRBV7-9, the J gene TRBJ2-4; D may be TRBD1 (6 bases). The CDR3 is 14 amino acids. The germline gives CDR1 SEHNR, CDR2 FQNEAQ (reference sequence). Deletions cut 5 bases from V and 8 bases from J, with 16 bases between. The CDR3 DNA is TGTGCCAGCAGCCCCTCAGGGGTCGGGGACATTCAGTACTTC. Protein: CASSPSGVGDIQYF.

This clonotype appeared many times. The CDR3 loop reads CASSLGTGSNTEAFF. The CDR3 DNA is TGTGCCAGCAGTTTGGGGACAGGGTCGAACACTGAAGCTTTCTTT. V is TRBV28 and J is TRBJ1-1; 9 bases are shared with TRBD1. CDR3 size: 15 residues. V lost 3 bases to trimming and J lost 1 base; unmatched junction nucleotides: 3. Per the germline V gene, CDR1 is MDHEN and CDR2 is SYDVKM.

The table lists this clonotype with a few counts. The gene calls are TRBV5-1 and TRBJ2-1, with 13 bases identical to TRBD2. The CDR3 is 16 amino acids. Germline-derived CDR1 and CDR2 are SGHRS and YFSETQ. V trimming: 2 bases; J trimming: 7 bases; junction bases outside the gene matches: 6. The chain's CDR3 is CASSLLAGGPGNEQFF. The CDR3 DNA follows: TGCGCCAGCAGCTTACTAGCGGGGGGGCCAGGAAATGAGCAGTTCTTC.